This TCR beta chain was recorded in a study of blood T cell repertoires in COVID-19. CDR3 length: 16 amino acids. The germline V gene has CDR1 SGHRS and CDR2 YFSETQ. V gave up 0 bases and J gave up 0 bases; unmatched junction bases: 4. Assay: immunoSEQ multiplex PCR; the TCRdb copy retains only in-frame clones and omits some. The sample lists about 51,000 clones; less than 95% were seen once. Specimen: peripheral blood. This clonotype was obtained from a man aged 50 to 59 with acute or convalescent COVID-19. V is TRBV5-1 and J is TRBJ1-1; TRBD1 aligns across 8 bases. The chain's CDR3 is CASSLDRGVMNTEAFF. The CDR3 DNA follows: TGCGCCAGCAGCTTGGACAGGGGGGTCATGAACACTGAAGCTTTCTTT.